Included here is one TCR beta chain sequence, with context. Looked up from germline, CDR1 is SGHAT and CDR2 is FQNNGV. The CDR3 sequence is 17 residues long. J gave up 3 bases and V 1 base, and 3 bases lay outside the gene matches. Methods used by the authors: Estimates of nucleated cell counts were drawn from the amplification of reference gene primers. This table comes from immunoSEQ multiplex PCR, and its TCRdb copy is limited to in-frame clones, with some not included. That table is the source of V, J and clone size, and D and trimming were worked out from the DNA. The table includes roughly 200,000 clones, 70% to 90% detected once. This specimen comes from a study of blood T cell repertoires in COVID-19. Overall study context: There were acute and convalescent COVID-19 samples, and they came from the United States, Italy and Spain.

The gene calls are TRBV11-2 and TRBJ2-1; the match to TRBD2 covers 13 bases. This TCR came from a man in his 60s with acute or convalescent COVID-19. The sequenced material came from peripheral blood. The CDR3 loop reads CASSLVGTSGVYNEQFF. The CDR3 DNA reads as TGTGCCAGCAGCTTAGTTGGGACTAGCGGGGTCTACAATGAGCAGTTCTTC.